This T cell receptor (beta chain) was obtained from a study of hypomethylating agent response in myelodysplastic syndrome. The wider study: Response meant complete response or hematologic improvement; all other patients were non-responders.

V was trimmed by 5 bases and J by 3 bases, leaving 16 bases between them. The CDR3 has 15 residues. The germline CDR1 and CDR2 sequences are SGHVS and FNYEAQ. The protocol was immunoSEQ multiplex PCR, while the TCRdb copy is restricted to in-frame clones and leaves out a portion. The top ten clones hold over 3% of a sample with roughly 9,800 clones, 83% of them seen once. The sequenced sample was bone marrow, obtained before or after starting hypomethylating agent treatment for myelodysplastic syndrome (not recorded which). The clonotype comes from a human donor with myelodysplastic syndrome. J is TRBJ1-2 and V is TRBV7-6, with unresolved D. The CDR3 sequence is CASSLLAGGDYGYTF. CDR3 nucleotides: TGTGCCAGCAGCCTCTTGGCGGGAGGTGACTATGGCTACACCTTC.